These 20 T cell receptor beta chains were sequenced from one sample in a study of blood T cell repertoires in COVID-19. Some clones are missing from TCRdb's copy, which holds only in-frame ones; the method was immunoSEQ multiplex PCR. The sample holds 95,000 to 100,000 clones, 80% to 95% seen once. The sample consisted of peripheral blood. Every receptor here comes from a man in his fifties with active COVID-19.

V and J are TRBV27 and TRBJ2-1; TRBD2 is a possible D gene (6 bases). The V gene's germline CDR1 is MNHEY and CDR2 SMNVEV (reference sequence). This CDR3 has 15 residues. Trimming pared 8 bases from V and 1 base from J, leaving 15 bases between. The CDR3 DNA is TGTGCCAGCCCCCTTCGGAGGGCTTCCTACAATGAGCAGTTCTTC. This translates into CASPLRRASYNEQFF.

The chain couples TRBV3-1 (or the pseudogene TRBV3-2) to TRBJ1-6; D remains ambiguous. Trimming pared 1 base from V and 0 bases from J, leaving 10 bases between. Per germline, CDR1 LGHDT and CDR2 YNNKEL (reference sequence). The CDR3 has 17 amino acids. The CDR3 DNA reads TGTGCCAGCAGCCAAGGCGTGTCTAGCTCCTATAATTCACCCCTCCACTTT. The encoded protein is CASSQGVSSSYNSPLHF.

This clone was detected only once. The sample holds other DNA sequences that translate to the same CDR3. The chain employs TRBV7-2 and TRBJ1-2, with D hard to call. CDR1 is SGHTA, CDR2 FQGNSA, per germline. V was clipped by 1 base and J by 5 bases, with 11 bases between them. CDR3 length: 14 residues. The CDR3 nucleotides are TGTGCCAGCAGCTTAGGAACATCGAATTATGGCTACACCTTC. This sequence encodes CASSLGTSNYGYTF.

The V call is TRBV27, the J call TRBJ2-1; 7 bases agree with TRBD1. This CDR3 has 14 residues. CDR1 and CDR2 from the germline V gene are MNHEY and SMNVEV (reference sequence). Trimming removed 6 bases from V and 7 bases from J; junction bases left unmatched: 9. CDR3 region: CASRPTGIVNEQFF. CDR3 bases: TGTGCCAGCAGACCGACAGGGATTGTAAATGAGCAGTTCTTC.

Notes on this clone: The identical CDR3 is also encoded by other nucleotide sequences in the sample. This CDR3 is CASSPGQGFDEQYF. The CDR3 DNA follows: TGTGCCAGCTCACCTGGACAGGGGTTCGACGAGCAGTACTTC. The rearrangement joins TRBV18 to TRBJ2-7, with TRBD1 matching 9 bases. J was trimmed by 5 bases and V by 3 bases; bases with no gene match: 5. CDR3 length: 14 residues. Germline CDR1 KGHSH, CDR2 LQKENI.

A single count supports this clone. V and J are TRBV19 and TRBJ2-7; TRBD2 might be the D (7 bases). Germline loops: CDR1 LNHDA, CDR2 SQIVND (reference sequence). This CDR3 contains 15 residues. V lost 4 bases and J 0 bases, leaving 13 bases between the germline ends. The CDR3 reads CASSTRGGDSYEQYF. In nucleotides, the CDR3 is TGTGCCAGTAGTACCCGAGGGGGGGACTCCTACGAGCAGTACTTC.

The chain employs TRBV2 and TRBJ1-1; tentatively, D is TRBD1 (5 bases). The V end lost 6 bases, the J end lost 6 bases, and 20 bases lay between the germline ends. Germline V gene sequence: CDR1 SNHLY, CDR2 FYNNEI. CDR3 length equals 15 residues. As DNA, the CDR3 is TGTGCCAGCAGGGGACCGACGCGGGGGATAGCTGAAGCTTTCTTT. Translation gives CASRGPTRGIAEAFF.

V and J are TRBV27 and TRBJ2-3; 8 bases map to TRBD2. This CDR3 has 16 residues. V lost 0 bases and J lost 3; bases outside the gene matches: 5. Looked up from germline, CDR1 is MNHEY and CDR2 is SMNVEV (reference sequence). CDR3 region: CASSLSWVAGTDTQYF. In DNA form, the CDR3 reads TGTGCCAGCAGTTTATCGTGGGTAGCGGGAACAGATACGCAGTATTTT.

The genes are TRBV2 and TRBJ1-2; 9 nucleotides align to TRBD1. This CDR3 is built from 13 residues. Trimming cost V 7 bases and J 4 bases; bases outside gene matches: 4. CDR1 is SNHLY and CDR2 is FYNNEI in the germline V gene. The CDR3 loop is CASIRDRVYGYTF. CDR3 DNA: TGTGCCAGCATCCGGGACAGGGTCTATGGCTACACCTTC.

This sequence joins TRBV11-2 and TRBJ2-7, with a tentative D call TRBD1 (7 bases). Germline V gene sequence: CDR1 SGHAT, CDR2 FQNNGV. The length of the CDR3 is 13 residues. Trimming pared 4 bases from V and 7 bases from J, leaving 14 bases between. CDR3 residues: CASSSEGAGEQYF. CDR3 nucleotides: TGTGCCAGCAGCTCTGAGGGGGCGGGGGAGCAGTACTTC.

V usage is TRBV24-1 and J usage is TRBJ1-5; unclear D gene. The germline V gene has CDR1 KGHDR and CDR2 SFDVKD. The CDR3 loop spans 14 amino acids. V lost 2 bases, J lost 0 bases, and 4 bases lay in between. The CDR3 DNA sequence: TGTGCCACCAGTGATTATTATAGCAATCAGCCCCAGCATTTT. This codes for CATSDYYSNQPQHF.

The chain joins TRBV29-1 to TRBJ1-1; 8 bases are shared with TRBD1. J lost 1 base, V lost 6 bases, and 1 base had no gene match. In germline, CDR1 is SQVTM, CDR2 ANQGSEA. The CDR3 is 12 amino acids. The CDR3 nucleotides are TGCAGCGTGGACAGGGCGAACACTGAAGCTTTCTTT. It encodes CSVDRANTEAFF.

The CDR3 reads CASSLAPSEAFF. The CDR3 bases are TGTGCCAGCAGCTTAGCCCCCAGTGAAGCTTTCTTT. This chain links TRBV7-8 with TRBJ1-1, with D unclear. There are 12 residues in the CDR3. Germline V gives CDR1 SGHVS, CDR2 FQNEAQ. V dropped 0 bases and J dropped 7 bases, with 6 bases sitting between them. Full variable domain (rest looked up from reference TRBV7-8 and TRBJ1-1): GAGVSQSPRYKVAKRGQDVALRCDPISGHVSLFWYQQALGQGPEFLTYFQNEAQLDKSGLPSDRFFAERPEGSVSTLKIQRTQQEDSAVYLCASSLAPSEAFFGQGTRLTVV.

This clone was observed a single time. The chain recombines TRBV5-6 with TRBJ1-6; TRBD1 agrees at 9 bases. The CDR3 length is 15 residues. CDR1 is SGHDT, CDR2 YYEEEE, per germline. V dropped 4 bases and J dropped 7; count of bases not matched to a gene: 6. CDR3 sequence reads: CASSRQGERNSPLHF. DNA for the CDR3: TGTGCCAGCAGCAGACAGGGGGAAAGAAATTCACCCCTCCACTTT.

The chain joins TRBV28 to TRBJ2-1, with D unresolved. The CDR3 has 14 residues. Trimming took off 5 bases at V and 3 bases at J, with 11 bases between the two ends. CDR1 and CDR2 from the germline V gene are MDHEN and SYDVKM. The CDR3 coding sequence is TGTGCCAGCAGTCCCAACCCGGTCTACAATGAGCAGTTCTTC. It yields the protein CASSPNPVYNEQFF. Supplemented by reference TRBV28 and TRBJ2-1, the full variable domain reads DVKVTQSSRYLVKRTGEKVFLECVQDMDHENMFWYRQDPGLGLRLIYFSYDVKMKEKGDIPEGYSVSREKKERFSLILESASTNQTSMYLCASSPNPVYNEQFFGPGTRLTVL.

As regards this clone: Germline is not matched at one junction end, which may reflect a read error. Here the CDR3 DNA reads TGTGCCAGCAGCTTAGGCCAGTACAGTGAGCAGTTCTTC. It encodes CASSLGQYSEQFF. The rearrangement joins TRBV7-2 to TRBJ2-1; D is ambiguous. Germline CDR1 reads SGHTA; CDR2 reads FQGNSA. CDR3 length: 13 residues.

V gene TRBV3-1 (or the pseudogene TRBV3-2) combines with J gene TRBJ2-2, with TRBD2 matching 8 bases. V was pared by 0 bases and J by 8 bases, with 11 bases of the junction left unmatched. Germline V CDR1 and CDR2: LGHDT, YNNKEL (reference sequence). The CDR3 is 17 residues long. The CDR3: CASSQDGLASTMGELFF. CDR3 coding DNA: TGTGCCAGCAGCCAAGATGGACTAGCATCTACCATGGGGGAGCTGTTTTTT.

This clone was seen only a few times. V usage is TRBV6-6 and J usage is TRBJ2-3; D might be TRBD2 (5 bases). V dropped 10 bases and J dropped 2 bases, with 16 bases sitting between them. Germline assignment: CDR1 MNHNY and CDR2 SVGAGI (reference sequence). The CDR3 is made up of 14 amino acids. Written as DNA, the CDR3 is TGTGCCACCCGCTGGGAGAGTACCACAGATACGCAGTATTTT. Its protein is CATRWESTTDTQYF.

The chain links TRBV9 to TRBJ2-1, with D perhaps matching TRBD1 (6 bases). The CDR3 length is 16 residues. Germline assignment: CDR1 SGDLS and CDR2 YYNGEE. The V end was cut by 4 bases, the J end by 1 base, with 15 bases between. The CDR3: CASSSRTERSYNEQFF. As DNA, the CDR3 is TGTGCCAGCAGCTCCCGGACAGAACGGTCCTACAATGAGCAGTTCTTC.

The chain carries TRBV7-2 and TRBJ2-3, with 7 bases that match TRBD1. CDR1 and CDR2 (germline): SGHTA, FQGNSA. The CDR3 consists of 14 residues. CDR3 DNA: TGTGTCGAGCAGGGGGACGGTTACACAGATACGCAGTATTTT. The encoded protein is CVEQGDGYTDTQYF. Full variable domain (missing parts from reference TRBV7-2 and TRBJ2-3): GAGVSQSPSNKVTEKGKDVELRCDPISGHTALYWYRQSLGQGLEFLIYFQGNSAPDKSGLPSDRFSAERTGGSVSTLTIQRTQQEDSAVYLCVEQGDGYTDTQYFGPGTRLTVL.